This T cell receptor beta chain comes out of a study of blood T cell repertoires in COVID-19. Study in general: T cells, B-cell-depleted T cells, or PBMCs provided the cDNA or gDNA that served as material.

This CDR3 region has 16 residues. CDR1 and CDR2 from the germline V gene are SGHTA and FQGTGA. The trim removed 5 bases at V and 8 bases at J, leaving 13 bases unmatched. Participants were aged roughly 18 to 90 years, lived in over 20 US areas, and enrolled virtually. In the study's own analysis: Reference gene primer amplification yielded estimated nucleated cell counts. This table comes from immunoSEQ multiplex PCR, and its TCRdb copy is limited to in-frame clones, with some not included. V and J calls and clone size come straight from that table; D and trimming were deduced from the DNA. The sample consists of around 130,000 clones, roughly 80% of them appearing once.

The material sequenced was PBMCs or T cells enriched from blood (not recorded which). V usage is TRBV7-3 and J usage is TRBJ1-4; 8 bases align to TRBD1. This clonotype was obtained from a man aged 35-49 years with acute COVID-19. The CDR3 sequence: CASSPGERQGTEKLFF. The CDR3 DNA reads as TGTGCCAGCAGCCCTGGGGAAAGACAGGGGACAGAAAAACTGTTTTTT.